The present T cell receptor beta chain was sequenced within a study of blood T cells in healthy people across ages. Overall study: Template switching picked up about one barcoded beta molecule for each two T cells.

Points from the study as a whole: Strong correlation linked observed beta diversity and percent naive T cells. Higher diversity and more naive CD4+ cells were features of long-lived donors, compared to aged donors.

As regards this clonotype: Its specificity is unknown. Mismatch with germline at one junction end may stem from a read error.

The germline V gene encodes CDR1 DFQATT and CDR2 SNEGSKA (reference sequence). This CDR3 has 15 residues. Using a J-beta primer mix together with a sample-barcoded 5' primer, a second PCR was run for roughly 6 to 12 cycles. In TCRdb, the 5' RACE reads were re-called with MiXCR into one record per CDR3 protein. Of about 1.6 million distinct CDR3 sequences listed, approximately 32% are singletons. The individuals who served as donors were healthy Caucasians living in Russia, aged about 6 to 100. Sequencing was done on a sample of blood. The rearrangement uses TRBV20-1 and TRBJ2-1; perhaps TRBD2 as D (5 bases). The sequence came from a woman aged 25 to 39 in good health. The CDR3 reads CSASRAERPYDEQFF. CDR3 coding DNA: TGCAGTGCTAGTCGAGCGGAACGGCCCTACGATGAGCAGTTCTTC.